These T cell receptor beta chains were read from a single sample in a study of monozygotic twins with inflammatory bowel disease. TCRdb reprocessed the 5' RACE reads and reports one entry per CDR3 protein, with no DNA. Here the sample table reports roughly 100,000 distinct CDR3 sequences. Sample: blood. The source of these receptors is a human donor with ulcerative colitis or Crohn's disease, or a healthy co-twin of an affected twin (not recorded which). The CDR3 runs from the conserved cysteine through the conserved F or W.

J: TRBJ2-6; V: TRBV6-2/TRBV6-3; CDR3: CASSPIRDRESGANVLTF
J: TRBJ1-1; V: TRBV25-1; CDR3: CARGEEGTEAFF
J: TRBJ2-5; V: TRBV24-1; CDR3: CATSDPRGRQETQYF
J: TRBJ2-5; V: TRBV12-2; CDR3: CASRKLAGLGVGETQYF
J: TRBJ1-3; V: TRBV10-3; CDR3: CAITTQGAGNTIYF
J: TRBJ2-5; V: TRBV20-1; CDR3: CSAPTGGETQYF
J: TRBJ2-3; V: TRBV9; CDR3: CASSALTDTQYF
J: TRBJ1-4; V: TRBV4-2; CDR3: CASSQDPPTVMF
J: TRBJ2-7; V: TRBV6-5; CDR3: CASGVAYEQYF
J: TRBJ2-5; V: TRBV20-1; CDR3: CSARVSSGNQETQYF
J: TRBJ2-4; V: TRBV5-1; CDR3: CASSPGPLAKNIQYF
J: TRBJ2-7; V: TRBV9; CDR3: CASSVGPEGEQYF
J: TRBJ2-7; V: TRBV15; CDR3: CATSTAGERSYEQYF
J: TRBJ2-5; V: TRBV20-1; CDR3: CSARDPQRETQYF
J: TRBJ1-3; V: TRBV28; CDR3: CASRRAGGRNTIYF
J: TRBJ2-2; V: TRBV29-1; CDR3: CSAEGDRGTGELFF
J: TRBJ1-5; V: TRBV2; CDR3: CASSRDGGNQPQHF
J: TRBJ2-5; V: TRBV30; CDR3: CAWSVLVVAQETQYF
J: TRBJ2-6; V: TRBV3-1; CDR3: CASSQPGTGANVLTF
J: TRBJ2-5; V: TRBV20-1; CDR3: CSARTSVQETQYF
J: TRBJ2-5; V: TRBV7-3; CDR3: CASSLFVQETQYF
J: TRBJ2-7; V: TRBV29-1; CDR3: CSGGTTSYEQYF
J: TRBJ2-3; V: TRBV9; CDR3: CASSVTLAGGPTDTQYF
J: TRBJ2-3; V: TRBV19; CDR3: CASSIRFLTHTSTDTQYF
J: TRBJ2-3; V: TRBV5-1; CDR3: CASSTGLSPGASTDTQYF
J: TRBJ2-2; V: TRBV10-3; CDR3: CAISEGTSDTGELFF
J: TRBJ2-7; V: TRBV4-3; CDR3: CASSQNRGSYEQYF
J: TRBJ2-2; V: TRBV4-3; CDR3: CASSQDRGARAGELFF
J: TRBJ2-7; V: TRBV7-9; CDR3: CASGQGGTYEQYF